The next 14 T cell receptor beta chains were all read from a single sample in a study of T cell repertoires in cytomegalovirus infection. Their target antigens are unknown. Via MiXCR, TCRdb re-called the reads, giving one row per CDR3 protein. The table shows about 920,000 distinct CDR3 sequences, with roughly a third occurring only once. Source: cultured CD8+ T cells from PBMCs, taken from culture after CMV antigen stimulation. Source of these receptors: a human donor in good health (CMV status not recorded). Some clones in this sample may be carry-over from other donors' samples.

The genes are TRBV5-1 and TRBJ2-5; tentative D call: TRBD2 (6 bases). The CDR3 has 12 amino acids. Germline CDR1 is SGHRS and CDR2 is YFSETQ. V was pared by 6 bases and J by 4 bases, with 10 bases between. The CDR3 nucleotides are TGCGCCAGCACGAGGAGGGGAGAGACCCAGTACTTC. Translating it yields CASTRRGETQYF.

The chain has TRBV7-6 and TRBJ2-2; unclear D gene. Germline V gene data show CDR1 as SGHVS and CDR2 as FNYEAQ. This CDR3 has 14 amino acids. Trimming pared 5 bases from V and 1 base from J, leaving 8 bases between. The CDR3 coding sequence is TGTGCCAGCAGCCACACGGGGAACACCGGGGAGCTGTTTTTT. Amino acids: CASSHTGNTGELFF.

This clonotype was counted a single time. This CDR3 is CATSERGTKLFF. The CDR3 nucleotides are TGTGCCACCAGTGAACGAGGGACCAAACTGTTTTTT. The V gene is TRBV24-1, the J gene TRBJ1-4, with a weak D call TRBD1 (5 bases). This CDR3 comprises 12 residues. Germline V lookup: CDR1 KGHDR, CDR2 SFDVKD. Trimming stripped 4 bases from V and 11 bases from J, with 10 bases between.

The rearrangement joins TRBV28 to TRBJ2-1, with TRBD1 matching 8 bases. Looked up from germline, CDR1 is MDHEN and CDR2 is SYDVKM. CDR3 size: 14 residues. Trimming took 3 bases from V and 8 from J; bases not matched to a gene: 6. The CDR3 bases are TGTGCCAGCAGTTTCGCCAGGGGGCGCGATGAGCAGTTCTTC. It is translated as CASSFARGRDEQFF.

The rearrangement links TRBV7-8 to TRBJ2-7, with 7 nucleotides matching TRBD2. J gave up 0 bases and V 1 base, and 6 bases lay outside the gene matches. Germline V gives CDR1 SGHVS, CDR2 FQNEAQ. This CDR3 contains 16 residues. This CDR3 is CASSLELSGGSYEQYV. CDR3 in DNA: TGTGCCAGCAGCTTAGAACTGTCGGGGGGCTCCTACGAGCAGTACGTC.

The chain carries TRBV28 and TRBJ2-3, with no clear D. Germline V gene sequence: CDR1 MDHEN, CDR2 SYDVKM. This CDR3 has 15 amino acids. Trimming stripped 1 base from V and 3 bases from J, with 11 bases between. The CDR3 region is CASSLSSTGTDTQYF. CDR3 nucleotide sequence: TGTGCCAGCAGTTTATCCTCAACGGGTACAGATACGCAGTATTTT.

This clonotype was picked up a small number of times. In DNA, the CDR3 is TGTGCCAGTACCGGGACAGCTTATAGCAATCAGCCCCAGCATTTT. It yields the protein CASTGTAYSNQPQHF. The chain uses TRBV19 and TRBJ1-5; 7 positions agree with TRBD1. Germline loops: CDR1 LNHDA, CDR2 SQIVND (reference sequence). With 7 bases clipped from V and 0 bases from J, the junction kept 6 bases outside the gene matches. The CDR3 runs 15 residues. Looking up the rest from reference TRBV19 and TRBJ1-5 gives the full variable domain: DGGITQSPKYLFRKEGQNVTLSCEQNLNHDAMYWYRQDPGQGLRLIYYSQIVNDFQKGDIAEGYSVSREKKESFPLTVTSAQKNPTAFYLCASTGTAYSNQPQHFGDGTRLSIL.

J is TRBJ2-3 and V is TRBV6-4; TRBD2 matches 10 bases. Germline CDR1 is MRHNA and CDR2 is SNTAGT. The V gene end was trimmed by 2 bases and the J gene end by 4 bases; junction bases not matched to a gene: 6. The CDR3 sequence is 16 residues long. As DNA, the CDR3 is TGTGCCAGCAGTGACGGAGCGGGGGGGCGAGCAGATACGCAGTATTTT. Its translation: CASSDGAGGRADTQYF.

The chain is built from TRBV27 and TRBJ2-5, with 8 nucleotides matching TRBD1. CDR3 length: 13 residues. With V trimmed by 4 bases and J by 4 bases, 2 bases remained unmatched. Germline V gives CDR1 MNHEY, CDR2 SMNVEV (reference sequence). This CDR3 reads CASSYGQGETQYF. CDR3 coding DNA: TGTGCCAGCAGTTACGGACAGGGAGAGACCCAGTACTTC.

This clonotype was picked up a small number of times. The chain is built from TRBV29-1 and TRBJ2-3; 8 bases fit TRBD2. There are 14 residues in the CDR3. V trimming: 4 bases; J trimming: 2 bases; junction bases outside the gene matches: 5. The germline V gene has CDR1 SQVTM and CDR2 ANQGSEA. The CDR3 DNA sequence: TGCAGCGTTGGGATAGCGGGGTTCACAGATACGCAGTATTTT. It translates to CSVGIAGFTDTQYF.

This chain uses TRBV19 with TRBJ2-2, with D uncertain. The V end lost 3 bases, the J end lost 0 bases, and 14 bases lay between the germline ends. This CDR3 spans 17 amino acids. Germline V gene data show CDR1 as LNHDA and CDR2 as SQIVND (reference sequence). CDR3 DNA: TGTGCCAGTAGTATCCCTTGGGTAATCACGAACACCGGGGAGCTGTTTTTT. Amino acid sequence: CASSIPWVITNTGELFF.

This chain connects TRBV7-9 to TRBJ1-2; 7 nucleotides agree with TRBD1. The CDR3 length is 17 residues. V dropped 4 bases and J dropped 9; count of bases not matched to a gene: 20. Germline CDR1 and CDR2: SEHNR and FQNEAQ (reference sequence). The CDR3 sequence is CASSSSTGQAGMESYTF. CDR3 coding DNA: TGTGCCAGCAGCTCGTCTACCGGACAGGCCGGCATGGAGAGCTACACCTTC.

In this sample, this clonotype turned up once. This chain connects TRBV4-2 to TRBJ1-2; no reliable D call. Germline V gene lookup returns CDR1 LGHNA and CDR2 YNFKEQ. Trimming took off 10 bases at V and 3 bases at J, with 6 bases between the two ends. The CDR3 covers 10 residues. The CDR3 here is CATWDYGYTF. The CDR3 DNA follows: TGTGCCACCTGGGACTATGGCTACACCTTC.

This rearrangement joins TRBV2 to TRBJ1-1, with D possibly matching TRBD1 (6 bases). V lost 7 bases, J lost 6 bases, and 21 bases lay in between. CDR1 SNHLY and CDR2 FYNNEI come from the germline V gene. This CDR3 region has 15 residues. DNA for the CDR3: TGTGCCAGCAAGTATGAGGGTGGGGCAGGGGCTGAAGCTTTCTTT. This gives the protein CASKYEGGAGAEAFF.